Listed below are T cell receptor beta chains from one sample, sequenced in a study of T cell responses to AZD1222 COVID-19 vaccine. The repertoire was sequenced with immunoSEQ multiplex PCR; TCRdb's copy has only in-frame clones and lacks some. The table records under 150,000 clones, about 91% of them present only once. The starting material was peripheral blood, obtained 28 days after the second AZD1222 dose. The source of these receptors is an adult who received the AZD1222 COVID-19 vaccine. CDR3s include the opening cysteine and the closing phenylalanine or tryptophan. D genes are given only for firm matches.

CDR3aa,j_gene,v_gene,d_gene
CASSIYDWNTEAFF,TRBJ1-1,TRBV19,-
CASSLGKVGSDYTEAFF,TRBJ1-1,TRBV11-3,-
CASSSPGTSNYGYTF,TRBJ1-2,TRBV4-1,-
CASSLGVGNGEAFF,TRBJ1-1,TRBV7-9,-
CASSSRDRNYGYTF,TRBJ1-2,TRBV7-9,-
CASSLRLGSPNYGYTF,TRBJ1-2,TRBV28,-
CASSLGAGGYTF,TRBJ1-2,TRBV7-9,-
CASSLGQGGYTF,TRBJ1-2,TRBV7-2,-
CASSDRQGTDTQYF,TRBJ2-3,TRBV5-4,TRBD1
CASSLAGAGQETQYF,TRBJ2-5,TRBV7-9,-
CASSPGLGNTIYF,TRBJ1-3,TRBV4-1,-
CASRPGDGNTEAFF,TRBJ1-1,TRBV18,-
CASSVGDRESF,TRBJ1-2,TRBV9,TRBD1
CAISDPRERGNTIYF,TRBJ1-3,TRBV10-3,-
CASSLIGTNEKLFF,TRBJ1-4,TRBV18,-
CASSSAGGPYTEAFF,TRBJ1-1,TRBV27,-
CAISEAGYGYTF,TRBJ1-2,TRBV10-3,-
CASSLRFSYEQYF,TRBJ2-7,TRBV5-4,-
CASSNSGHSYNEQFF,TRBJ2-1,TRBV5-1,-
CASSSPRGTGGMNEQFF,TRBJ2-1,TRBV27,TRBD1
CASSIGQGQGQPQHF,TRBJ1-5,TRBV19,TRBD1
CAIGEETQYF,TRBJ2-5,TRBV10-3,-
CASSQERVLAGGYTGELFF,TRBJ2-2,TRBV4-2,TRBD2
CASSLPDRKTEAFF,TRBJ1-1,TRBV27,-
CSDRTGGYGYTF,TRBJ1-2,TRBV29-1,TRBD1
CASTFYRDSPGELFF,TRBJ2-2,TRBV9,TRBD1
CASSTAGYQTEAFF,TRBJ1-1,TRBV7-2,-
CASSIKQFKSGANVLTF,TRBJ2-6,TRBV19,-
CASSLSPGTDNEQFF,TRBJ2-1,TRBV7-8,TRBD1
CASNTQSNLFF,TRBJ1-4,TRBV19,-
CASREGQGAGYTF,TRBJ1-2,TRBV5-1,TRBD1
CASTGNTEAFF,TRBJ1-1,TRBV6-5,-
CASSRTSRGPDRLIHGYTF,TRBJ1-2,TRBV6-6,-
CASSRAGDTEAFF,TRBJ1-1,TRBV5-1,-
CASSTGGGLGNTEAFF,TRBJ1-1,TRBV4-1,-
CSVQTSGSANEQFF,TRBJ2-1,TRBV29-1,TRBD2
CASSEATGGAPLDTEAFF,TRBJ1-1,TRBV2,TRBD1
CAISEQRPNSPLHF,TRBJ1-6,TRBV10-3,-
CASSSGGWDEQFF,TRBJ2-1,TRBV14,-
CASSTPGTGTNSPLHF,TRBJ1-6,TRBV3-1/TRBV3-2,TRBD1
CASSEALPTNTEAFF,TRBJ1-1,TRBV6-1,-
CAWSPRGWGLKIGGELFF,TRBJ2-2,TRBV30,-
CASSYDGLATDTQYF,TRBJ2-3,TRBV6-5,TRBD2